Included here is one T cell receptor (beta chain) sequence, with context. The data are from a study of monozygotic twins with inflammatory bowel disease. The CDR3 loop spans 18 amino acids. In germline, CDR1 is MGHDK, CDR2 SYGVNS. For each CDR3 protein, TCRdb gives one entry from its re-call of the 5' RACE reads, without DNA. There are about 110,000 distinct CDR3 sequences in the sample, with 9.5% to 15% held by the top ten. Material: blood. The clonotype comes from a human donor with ulcerative colitis or Crohn's disease, or a healthy co-twin of an affected twin (not recorded which). The rearrangement uses TRBV25-1 and TRBJ2-1; TCRdb lists TRBD1, though no DNA is available to test this call. CDR3 region: CASSELLGGGRGENEQFF.